This TCR beta chain was observed in a study of T cells after somatic rescue of genetic block. Clones were read by immunoSEQ multiplex PCR, and TCRdb kept only the in-frame ones, dropping some. The sample records 68,000 or so clones, 80% to 95% being singletons. Germline CDR1 reads KGHSH; CDR2 reads LQKENI. The CDR3 is 15 amino acids. V was shortened by 0 bases and J by 3 bases, with 8 bases between the two germline ends. The chain recombines TRBV18 with TRBJ1-4; no clear D gene. The specimen sequenced was peripheral blood mononuclear cells (PBMCs). The receptor comes from a man in his forties. The CDR3 sequence is CASSPPGRSNEKLFF. The CDR3 nucleotides are TGTGCCAGCTCACCACCGGGGAGGTCTAATGAAAAACTGTTTTTT.